This T cell receptor (beta chain) derives from a study of neurological immune-mediated disorders. The germline gives CDR1 MDHEN, CDR2 SYDVKM. The CDR3 has 14 residues. With 6 bases clipped from V and 5 bases from J, the junction kept 7 bases outside the gene matches. TCRdb independently ran MiXCR on the 5' RACE reads; one entry per CDR3 protein. The table has some 18,000 distinct CDR3 sequences, 7% to 8.5% seen once. This clonotype was counted ten times or more. The sequence derives from a woman younger than 45 with HTLV-1-associated myelopathy (HAM/TSP). Specimen: CD8+ T cells from blood. This sequence joins TRBV28 and TRBJ2-5; 9 bases line up with TRBD1. The CDR3 DNA is TGTGCCAGCAGCCCGACAGGGGGGACGGAGACCCAGTACTTC. Its protein product is CASSPTGGTETQYF.